The text below deals with one T cell receptor (beta chain). This entry comes from a study of shared clonotypes between healthy human individuals. The assay was immunoSEQ multiplex PCR, and TCRdb's table has in-frame clones only and misses some. The table shows roughly 490,000 clones, with over 60% occurring only once. The study used approximately 92 million PBMCs per unsorted sample for genomic DNA. Sequenced sample: PBMCs. The sequence came from a woman aged 40 to 55 in good health. Some clones in this sample may be carry-over from other donors' samples.

The CDR3 spells CATRSEPGANVLTF. CDR3 DNA sequence: TGTGCCACCCGGTCGGAGCCCGGGGCCAACGTCCTGACTTTC. The gene calls are TRBV6-4 and TRBJ2-6; D call uncertain. The V gene's germline CDR1 is MRHNA and CDR2 SNTAGT. CDR3 length: 14 residues. V was trimmed by 10 bases and J by 4 bases, leaving 14 bases between them.